The 17 T cell receptor beta chains reported below all come from one sample, sequenced in a study of blood T cell repertoires in COVID-19. Clones were sequenced by immunoSEQ multiplex PCR, and TCRdb holds only the in-frame ones, with some missing. The table lists about 210,000 clones, 84% of them singletons. The sample taken for sequencing was peripheral blood. The receptor set was obtained from a woman in her fifties or sixties with active or convalescent COVID-19.

CDR3 sequence reads: CASSLGAGQWQPQHF. In DNA form, the CDR3 reads TGTGCCAGCAGCTTAGGCGCAGGGCAATGGCAGCCCCAGCATTTT. The V and J genes are TRBV7-9 and TRBJ1-5; D is perhaps TRBD1 (5 bases). CDR1 SEHNR and CDR2 FQNEAQ come from the germline V gene (reference sequence). This CDR3 contains 15 residues. Trimming removed 1 base from V and 7 bases from J, with 14 bases in between.

The chain carries TRBV19 and TRBJ2-3, with D possibly being TRBD1 (6 bases). The CDR3 has 15 amino acids. V lost 7 bases to trimming and J lost 0 bases, with 14 bases between them. Germline V gene lookup returns CDR1 LNHDA and CDR2 SQIVND (reference sequence). The CDR3 DNA sequence: TGTGCCAGTACTTACAGGGTGTCTAGCACAGATACGCAGTATTTT. It encodes CASTYRVSSTDTQYF.

J is TRBJ2-4 and V is TRBV3-1 (or the pseudogene TRBV3-2); 10 positions agree with TRBD2. CDR1 LGHDT and CDR2 YNNKEL come from the germline V gene (reference sequence). This CDR3 has 17 residues. Unmatched junction bases numbered 12, after V lost 4 bases and J lost 6 bases. The CDR3 region has the DNA TGTGCCAGCAGCCGGACCCTACTAGCGGGATTTGGAAACATTCAGTACTTC. Encoded protein: CASSRTLLAGFGNIQYF.

The chain has TRBV28 and TRBJ2-3, with TRBD2 matching over 8 bases. After removal of 4 bases from V and 1 base from J, the junction contained 4 bases not matched to a gene. The CDR3 contains 15 residues. CDR1 and CDR2 (germline): MDHEN, SYDVKM. CDR3 sequence: CASSSAGDGTDTQYF. CDR3 nucleotides: TGTGCCAGCAGTTCAGCGGGAGACGGCACAGATACGCAGTATTTT.

The chain couples TRBV7-9 to TRBJ1-5; D is perhaps TRBD1 (5 bases). This CDR3 has 14 residues. The germline V gene encodes CDR1 SEHNR and CDR2 FQNEAQ (reference sequence). The V end was cut by 5 bases, the J end by 2 bases, with 10 bases between. This chain's CDR3 is CASSPGGGNQPQHF. As DNA, the CDR3 is TGTGCCAGCAGCCCGGGGGGAGGCAATCAGCCCCAGCATTTT.

V usage is TRBV6-5 and J usage is TRBJ1-2; TRBD1 matches 7 bases. The germline V gene has CDR1 MNHEY and CDR2 SVGAGI. V dropped 7 bases and J dropped 4; count of bases not matched to a gene: 9. CDR3 length: 14 residues. The CDR3 DNA is TGTGCCAGCACAAAAGGGGGCGCGGGCTATGGCTACACCTTC. It specifies CASTKGGAGYGYTF.

V is TRBV16 and J is TRBJ1-2; a possible D gene is TRBD1 (5 bases). The CDR3 has 18 residues. Trimming removed 3 bases from V and 3 bases from J, with 23 bases in between. CDR1 is KGHSY and CDR2 is FQNENV in the germline V gene. In DNA form, the CDR3 reads TGTGCCAGCAGCCACTCGACGAGCAGGGTAGGTGTCGACTATGGCTACACCTTC. This encodes CASSHSTSRVGVDYGYTF.

This clone has more than one count but fewer than ten. The same CDR3 is also encoded by other DNA sequences in this sample. The CDR3 here is CASGGGGNTIYF. The CDR3 DNA reads as TGTGCCAGCGGAGGCGGTGGAAACACCATATATTTT. The J gene is TRBJ1-3, the V gene TRBV28; D ambiguous. Between the trimmed V and J ends, which lost 8 bases and 3 bases, there was a span of 8 bases. In germline, CDR1 is MDHEN, CDR2 SYDVKM. The CDR3 sequence is 12 residues long.

The CDR3 region has the DNA TGCGCCAGCAGTTCCGGGCGAGGGTCCTACGAGCAGTACTTC. It specifies CASSSGRGSYEQYF. This rearrangement joins TRBV5-1 to TRBJ2-7; maybe TRBD2 (5 bases). This CDR3 has 14 residues. Trimming shortened V by 5 bases and J by 1 base, and 13 bases separated the two germline ends. The germline V gene encodes CDR1 SGHRS and CDR2 YFSETQ.

This clone has a handful of counts. V usage is TRBV29-1 and J usage is TRBJ1-2, with D perhaps matching TRBD1 (5 bases). CDR1 is SQVTM, CDR2 ANQGSEA, per germline. The CDR3 is made up of 12 amino acids. The V end was cut by 2 bases, the J end by 8 bases, with 12 bases between. CDR3 region: CSVETGGRGYTF. CDR3 in DNA: TGCAGCGTTGAAACGGGGGGAAGGGGCTACACCTTC. Looking up the rest from reference TRBV29-1 and TRBJ1-2 gives the full variable domain: SAVISQKPSRDICQRGTSLTIQCQVDSQVTMMFWYRQQPGQSLTLIATANQGSEATYESGFVIDKFPISRPNLTFSTLTVSNMSPEDSSIYLCSVETGGRGYTFGSGTRLTVV.

CDR3 amino acids: CASSSRGGTYSLWDTQYF. The DNA for the CDR3 is TGTGCCAGCAGCTCACGGGGAGGGACATACTCTTTGTGGGATACGCAGTATTTT. The chain recombines TRBV11-2 with TRBJ2-3, with D possibly TRBD2 on 7 matching bases. Germline values: CDR1 SGHAT, CDR2 FQNNGV. The germline V and J ends were trimmed by 4 bases and 6 bases, with 26 bases remaining between them. There are 18 residues in the CDR3.

The rearrangement uses TRBV5-6 and TRBJ2-5; 9 positions match TRBD2. This CDR3 region has 15 residues. V gave up 6 bases and J gave up 2 bases; unmatched junction bases: 8. In germline, CDR1 is SGHDT, CDR2 YYEEEE. CDR3 protein: CASKKISGGQETQYF. The CDR3 region has the DNA TGTGCCAGCAAAAAGATTAGCGGGGGTCAAGAGACCCAGTACTTC.

CDR3 in DNA: TGTGCCAGCAGCTTCAGGGAGGGGTTCCACGAGCAGTACGTC. Amino acid sequence: CASSFREGFHEQYV. The J gene is TRBJ2-7, the V gene TRBV7-8; 7 nucleotides agree with TRBD2. The CDR3 loop spans 14 amino acids. Per germline, CDR1 SGHVS and CDR2 FQNEAQ. The trim removed 3 bases at V and 5 bases at J, leaving 7 bases unmatched.

This clone was recorded at least ten times. The genes are TRBV10-2 and TRBJ1-4; tentatively, D is TRBD1 (6 bases). Germline lookup yields CDR1 WSHSY and CDR2 SAAADI. Between the trimmed V and J ends, which lost 10 bases and 5 bases, there was a span of 14 bases. The CDR3 consists of 13 residues. CDR3 loop: CATTGHLNEKLFF. The CDR3 coding sequence is TGCGCCACTACGGGACACCTCAATGAAAAACTGTTTTTT.

The rearrangement joins TRBV6-5 to TRBJ2-3, with D uncertain. The germline V gene encodes CDR1 MNHEY and CDR2 SVGAGI. V lost 6 bases and J lost 9, with 13 bases in between. This CDR3 is built from 12 residues. CDR3 in DNA: TGTGCCAGCAGCCAGGCCGGCGAGACGCAGTATTTT. Translated: CASSQAGETQYF.

As DNA, the CDR3 is TGTGCCAGCTCACCGAACCCACCAGCGGGGAGGGTGCAGTTCTTC. Its translation is CASSPNPPAGRVQFF. This rearrangement joins TRBV18 to TRBJ2-1; 7 nucleotides line up with TRBD2. Germline V gene sequence: CDR1 KGHSH, CDR2 LQKENI. Germline trimming cut 3 bases from V and 12 bases from J; bases unmatched to any gene: 14. This CDR3 is 15 amino acids long.

The J gene is TRBJ2-7, the V gene TRBV18; D might be TRBD1 (5 bases). Trimming took 6 bases from V and 0 from J, leaving 12 bases between them. Germline V CDR1 and CDR2: KGHSH, LQKENI. This CDR3 is built from 14 residues. As DNA, the CDR3 is TGTGCCAGCTCCTTTTCTAGGGGCTCCTACGAGCAGTACTTC. It yields the protein CASSFSRGSYEQYF.